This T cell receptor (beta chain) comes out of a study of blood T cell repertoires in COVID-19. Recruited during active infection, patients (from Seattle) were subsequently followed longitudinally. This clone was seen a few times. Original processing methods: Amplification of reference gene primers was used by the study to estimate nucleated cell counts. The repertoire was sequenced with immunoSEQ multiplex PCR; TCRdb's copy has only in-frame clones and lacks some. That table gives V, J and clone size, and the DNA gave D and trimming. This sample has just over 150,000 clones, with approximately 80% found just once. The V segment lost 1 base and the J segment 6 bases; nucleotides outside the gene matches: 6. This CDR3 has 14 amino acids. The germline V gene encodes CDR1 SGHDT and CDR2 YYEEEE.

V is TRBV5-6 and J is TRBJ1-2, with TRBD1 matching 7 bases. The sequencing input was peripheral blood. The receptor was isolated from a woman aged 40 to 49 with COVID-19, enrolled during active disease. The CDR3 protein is CASSLLGQEHGYTF. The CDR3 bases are TGTGCCAGCAGCTTGTTAGGACAGGAGCATGGCTACACCTTC. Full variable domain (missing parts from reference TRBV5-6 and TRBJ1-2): DAGVTQSPTHLIKTRGQQVTLRCSPKSGHDTVSWYQQALGQGPQFIFQYYEEEERQRGNFPDRFSGHQFPNYSSELNVNALLLGDSALYLCASSLLGQEHGYTFGSGTRLTVV.